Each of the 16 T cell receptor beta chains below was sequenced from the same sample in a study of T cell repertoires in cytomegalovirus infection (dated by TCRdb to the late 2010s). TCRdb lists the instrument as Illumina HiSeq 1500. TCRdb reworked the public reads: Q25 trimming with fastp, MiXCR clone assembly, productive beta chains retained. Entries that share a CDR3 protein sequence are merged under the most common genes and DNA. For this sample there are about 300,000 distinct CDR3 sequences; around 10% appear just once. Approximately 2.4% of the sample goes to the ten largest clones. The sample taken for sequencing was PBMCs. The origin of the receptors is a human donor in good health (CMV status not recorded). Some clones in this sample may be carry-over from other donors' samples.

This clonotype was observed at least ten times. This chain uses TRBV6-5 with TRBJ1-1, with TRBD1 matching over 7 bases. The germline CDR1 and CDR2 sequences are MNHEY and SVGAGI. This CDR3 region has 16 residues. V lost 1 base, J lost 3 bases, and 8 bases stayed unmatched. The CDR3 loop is CASSYFGWQGDTEAFF. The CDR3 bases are TGTGCCAGCAGTTACTTCGGTTGGCAGGGGGACACTGAAGCTTTCTTT.

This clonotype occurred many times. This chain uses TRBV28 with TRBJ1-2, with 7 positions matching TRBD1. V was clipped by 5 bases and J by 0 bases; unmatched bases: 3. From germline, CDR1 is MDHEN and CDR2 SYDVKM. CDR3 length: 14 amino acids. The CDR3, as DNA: TGTGCCAGCAGTCAGGGGACAGCTAACTATGGCTACACCTTC. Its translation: CASSQGTANYGYTF.

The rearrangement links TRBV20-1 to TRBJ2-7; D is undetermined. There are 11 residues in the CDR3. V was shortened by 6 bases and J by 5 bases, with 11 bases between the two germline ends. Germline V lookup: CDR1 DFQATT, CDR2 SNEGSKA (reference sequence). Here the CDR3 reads CSASDRDEQYF. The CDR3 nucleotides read TGCAGTGCCTCGGACCGCGACGAGCAGTACTTC.

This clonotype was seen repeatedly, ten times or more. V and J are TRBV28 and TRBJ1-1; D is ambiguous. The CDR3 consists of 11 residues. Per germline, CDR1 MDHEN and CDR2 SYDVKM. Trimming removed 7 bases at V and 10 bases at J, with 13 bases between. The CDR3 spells CASIQRERAFF. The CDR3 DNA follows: TGTGCCAGCATCCAAAGAGAGCGAGCTTTCTTT.

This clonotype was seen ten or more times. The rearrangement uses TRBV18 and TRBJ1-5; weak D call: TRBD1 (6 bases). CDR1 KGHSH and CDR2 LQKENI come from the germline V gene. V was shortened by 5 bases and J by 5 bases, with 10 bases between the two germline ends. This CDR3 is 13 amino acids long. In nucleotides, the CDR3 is TGTGCCAGCTCAACAGGGTGGGATCAGCCCCAGCATTTT. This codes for CASSTGWDQPQHF.

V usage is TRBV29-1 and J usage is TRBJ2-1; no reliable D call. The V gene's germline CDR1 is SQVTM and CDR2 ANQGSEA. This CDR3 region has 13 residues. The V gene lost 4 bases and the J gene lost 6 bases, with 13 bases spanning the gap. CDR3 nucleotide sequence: TGCAGCGTTGGAGTTTTCCTTTCCAATGAGCAGTTCTTC. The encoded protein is CSVGVFLSNEQFF.

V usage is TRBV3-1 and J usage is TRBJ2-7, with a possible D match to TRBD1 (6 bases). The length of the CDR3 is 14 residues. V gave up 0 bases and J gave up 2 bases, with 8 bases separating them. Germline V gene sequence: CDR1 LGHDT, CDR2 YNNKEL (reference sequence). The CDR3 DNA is TGTGCCAGCAGCCAAGACGCAGGGGCCTACGAGCAGTACGTC. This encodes CASSQDAGAYEQYV.

CDR3 in amino acids: CASRGSSGGAGEQFF. CDR3 sequence (DNA): TGTGCCAGCCGAGGTTCTAGCGGGGGGGCTGGGGAGCAGTTCTTC. This chain uses TRBV2 with TRBJ2-1; the match to TRBD2 covers 12 bases. The germline V gene encodes CDR1 SNHLY and CDR2 FYNNEI. This CDR3 has 15 residues. J gave up 10 bases and V 8 bases, and 12 bases lay outside the gene matches.

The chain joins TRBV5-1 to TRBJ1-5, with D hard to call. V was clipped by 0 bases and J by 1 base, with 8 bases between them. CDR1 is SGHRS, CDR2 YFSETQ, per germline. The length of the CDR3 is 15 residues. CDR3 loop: CASSLGELSNQPQHF. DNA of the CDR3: TGCGCCAGCAGCTTGGGGGAGCTCAGCAATCAGCCCCAGCATTTT.

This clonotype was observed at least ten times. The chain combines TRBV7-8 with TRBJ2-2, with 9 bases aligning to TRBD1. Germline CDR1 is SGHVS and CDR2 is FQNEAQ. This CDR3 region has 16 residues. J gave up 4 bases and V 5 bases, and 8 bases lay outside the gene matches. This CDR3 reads CASSRGRTGATGELFF. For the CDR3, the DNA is TGTGCCAGCAGCCGAGGCCGGACAGGGGCCACCGGGGAGCTGTTTTTT.

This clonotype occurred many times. CDR3 nucleotide sequence: TGTGCCAGCAGCGGGGGGCCGATATACAATGAGCAGTTCTTC. Encoded protein: CASSGGPIYNEQFF. This chain uses TRBV9 with TRBJ2-1, with D maybe TRBD1 (6 bases). Trimming removed 3 bases at V and 4 bases at J, with 11 bases between. This CDR3 has 14 residues. Germline CDR1 is SGDLS and CDR2 is YYNGEE.

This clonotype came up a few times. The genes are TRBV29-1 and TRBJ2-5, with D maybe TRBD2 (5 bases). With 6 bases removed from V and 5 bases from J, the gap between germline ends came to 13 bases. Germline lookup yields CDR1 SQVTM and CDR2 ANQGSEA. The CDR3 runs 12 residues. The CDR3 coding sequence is TGCAGCGTCGGCGGGCGGCTGGAGACCCAGTACTTC. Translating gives CSVGGRLETQYF.

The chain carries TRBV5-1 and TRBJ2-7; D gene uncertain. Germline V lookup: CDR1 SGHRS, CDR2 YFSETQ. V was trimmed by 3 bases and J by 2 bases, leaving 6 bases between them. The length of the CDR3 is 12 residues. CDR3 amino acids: CASSSLTYEQYV. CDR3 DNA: TGCGCCAGCAGCTCCCTAACCTACGAGCAGTACGTC.

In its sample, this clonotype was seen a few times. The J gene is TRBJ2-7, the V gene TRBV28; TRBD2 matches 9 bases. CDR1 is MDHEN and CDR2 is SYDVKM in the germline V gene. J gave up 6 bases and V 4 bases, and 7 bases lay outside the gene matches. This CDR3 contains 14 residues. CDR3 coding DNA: TGTGCCAGCAGTTCCTCCGGGACTAGCAGCGAGCAGTACGTC. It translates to CASSSSGTSSEQYV.

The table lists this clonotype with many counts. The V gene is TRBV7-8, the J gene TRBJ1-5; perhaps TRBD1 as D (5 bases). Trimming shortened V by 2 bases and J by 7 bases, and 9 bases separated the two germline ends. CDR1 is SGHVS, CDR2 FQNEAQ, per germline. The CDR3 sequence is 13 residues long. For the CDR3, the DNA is TGTGCCAGCAGCTTAAACAGGATCCAGCCCCAGCATTTT. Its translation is CASSLNRIQPQHF.

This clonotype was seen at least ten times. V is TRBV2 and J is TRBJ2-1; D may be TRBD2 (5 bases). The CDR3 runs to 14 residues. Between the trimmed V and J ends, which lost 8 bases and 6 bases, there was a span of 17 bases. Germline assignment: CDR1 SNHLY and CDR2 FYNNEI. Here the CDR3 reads CASLAGVSANEQFF. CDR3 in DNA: TGTGCCAGCCTGGCCGGGGTCTCGGCCAATGAGCAGTTCTTC.